This entry lists 27 T cell receptor beta chains sequenced from one sample in a study of vaccination and CD4 T cells after COVID-19. Treatment meaning: roughly ten-day PBMC culture with coronavirus spike peptide pools or control peptides (ViraFEST assay). Their antigens are not known. Cultured CD4+ T cell DNA was sequenced using the Oncomine TCR Beta short-read assay. From the PCR reads, TCRdb called clonotypes with MiXCR, one entry per CDR3 protein. The table has about 7,400 distinct CDR3 sequences, 73% seen once. Source material: CD4+ T cells from blood, cultured in vitro. These receptors came from a human donor who had recovered from COVID-19.

This chain uses TRBV7-2 with TRBJ1-2; 10 nucleotides match TRBD1. The CDR3 consists of 16 residues. Germline values: CDR1 SGHTA, CDR2 FQGNSA. V lost 6 bases and J lost 3; bases outside the gene matches: 10. The CDR3 loop reads CASSTGGQGRDYGYTF. The CDR3 region has the DNA TGTGCCAGCAGTACCGGGGGACAGGGGAGGGACTATGGCTACACCTTC.

The genes are TRBV11-2 and TRBJ1-2, with TRBD1 matching over 8 bases. Germline CDR1 reads SGHAT; CDR2 reads FQNNGV. The CDR3 is made up of 13 amino acids. The V segment lost 5 bases and the J segment 5 bases; nucleotides outside the gene matches: 4. The CDR3 sequence is CASSRDRPYGYTF. CDR3 sequence (DNA): TGTGCCAGCAGCCGGGACAGGCCGTATGGCTACACCTTC.

The gene calls are TRBV15 and TRBJ2-4; D possibly matches TRBD1 or TRBD2 (6 bases each). The V end was cut by 4 bases, the J end by 1 base, with 14 bases between. The germline V gene has CDR1 LNHNV and CDR2 YYDKDF (reference sequence). The CDR3 is 16 amino acids. The CDR3 DNA follows: TGTGCCACCAGCACCCGGGGGACACGGGCCAAAAACATTCAGTACTTC. It translates to CATSTRGTRAKNIQYF.

As regards this clonotype: One end of the junction does not line up with germline, which may come from a read error. The chain joins TRBV6-5 to TRBJ2-7, with D unresolved. The CDR3 has 13 residues. CDR1 is MNHEY, CDR2 SVGAGI, per germline. The CDR3 reads CASSSPAEYEQYF. The CDR3 region has the DNA TGTGCCAGCAGTTCCCCCGCAGAGTACGAGCAGTATTTC.

The chain employs TRBV20-1 and TRBJ2-3; D might be TRBD2 (5 bases). This CDR3 comprises 15 residues. V gave up 3 bases and J gave up 0 bases, with 13 bases separating them. The germline CDR1 and CDR2 sequences are DFQATT and SNEGSKA (reference sequence). DNA of the CDR3: TGCAGTGCTAGGCTTCGCGGGTACAGCACAGATACGCAGTATTTT. Protein: CSARLRGYSTDTQYF.

This clonotype turned up a few times. The chain combines TRBV7-9 with TRBJ1-1, with D unclear. V lost 2 bases, J lost 1 base, and 5 bases lay in between. This CDR3 region has 13 residues. Germline assignment: CDR1 SEHNR and CDR2 FQNEAQ (reference sequence). The CDR3 loop is CASSLKKNTEAFF. The CDR3 DNA reads as TGTGCCAGCAGCTTAAAGAAGAACACTGAAGCTTTCTTT.

The rearrangement links TRBV4-3 to TRBJ2-3; D unclear. Germline V gene data show CDR1 as LGHNA and CDR2 as YSLEER. The CDR3 is 16 amino acids. Trimming left V 1 base short and J 1 base short, with 12 bases between. The CDR3 sequence is CASSQVAVTRTDTQYF. The CDR3 bases are TGCGCCAGCAGCCAAGTGGCGGTAACCCGCACAGATACGCAGTATTTT.

The table lists this clonotype with a count of one. The V gene is TRBV10-2, the J gene TRBJ1-5; 9 nucleotides line up with TRBD1. Germline-derived CDR1 and CDR2 are WSHSY and SAAADI. Trimming at V came to 3 bases and at J to 8 bases, leaving 8 bases not matched to a gene. CDR3 length equals 15 residues. The CDR3 sequence is CASSDPGQGGKPQHF. For the CDR3, the DNA is TGCGCCAGCAGTGACCCGGGACAGGGTGGTAAGCCCCAGCATTTT.

V gene TRBV12-3 or TRBV12-4 combines with J gene TRBJ2-1; tentatively, D is TRBD2 (5 bases). With 5 bases removed from V and 10 bases from J, the gap between germline ends came to 15 bases. The CDR3 contains 13 residues. DNA for the CDR3: TGTGCCAGCAGTCCCACGGGGAGACCCGAGCAGTTCTTC. Translation gives CASSPTGRPEQFF.

The chain recombines TRBV15 with TRBJ1-2; TRBD1 is a possible D gene (6 bases). The CDR3 is made up of 15 amino acids. The ends were cut back, 2 bases at V and 2 bases at J, with 12 bases in the middle. Germline assignment: CDR1 LNHNV and CDR2 YYDKDF (reference sequence). CDR3 sequence: CATSRTTGANYGYTF. In DNA form, the CDR3 reads TGTGCCACCAGCAGAACGACAGGAGCCAACTATGGCTACACCTTC. Together with reference TRBV15 and TRBJ1-2, the CDR3 gives the full variable domain: DAMVIQNPRYQVTQFGKPVTLSCSQTLNHNVMYWYQQKSSQAPKLLFHYYDKDFNNEADTPDNFQSRRPNTSFCFLDIRSPGLGDTAMYLCATSRTTGANYGYTFGSGTRLTVV.

This clonotype has a handful of counts. The chain links TRBV6-2 or TRBV6-3 to TRBJ2-3; 7 bases align to TRBD1. V gave up 6 bases and J gave up 1 base; unmatched junction bases: 10. The germline CDR1 and CDR2 sequences are MNHEY and SVGEGT. The CDR3 extends over 16 amino acids. The CDR3: CASRPIGQGGTDTQYF. CDR3 nucleotides: TGTGCCAGCAGGCCGATTGGGCAGGGGGGCACAGATACGCAGTATTTT.

The chain couples TRBV7-2 to TRBJ1-5; no reliable D call. Trimming took 2 bases from V and 5 from J, leaving 7 bases between them. The CDR3 runs to 13 residues. The germline CDR1 and CDR2 sequences are SGHTA and FQGNSA. CDR3 protein: CASSLKEYQPQHF. The CDR3 bases are TGTGCCAGCAGCTTAAAAGAGTATCAGCCCCAGCATTTT.

This clonotype is termed large (0.1 to 1%). The V gene is TRBV19, the J gene TRBJ1-5, with 7 bases matching TRBD1. CDR3 length equals 14 residues. V shed 6 bases and J 4 bases; nucleotides not matched to a gene: 6. CDR1 LNHDA and CDR2 SQIVND come from the germline V gene (reference sequence). CDR3: CASRLTGTNQPQHF. CDR3 bases: TGTGCCAGTAGGCTGACAGGGACAAATCAGCCCCAGCATTTT.

This clonotype was picked up a small number of times. The chain combines TRBV7-9 with TRBJ2-5; D gene unclear. CDR1 and CDR2 (germline): SEHNR, FQNEAQ (reference sequence). The V end lost 1 base, the J end lost 5 bases, and 14 bases lay between the germline ends. The CDR3 runs 15 residues. CDR3 region: CASSLDGAPVETQYF. The CDR3 DNA is TGTGCCAGCAGCTTAGATGGCGCCCCGGTTGAGACCCAGTACTTC.

The chain recombines TRBV7-2 with TRBJ1-3; no definite D call. The CDR3 is made up of 14 amino acids. Germline CDR1 is SGHTA and CDR2 is FQGNSA. The germline V and J ends were trimmed by 5 bases and 2 bases, with 10 bases remaining between them. The CDR3 DNA reads as TGTGCCAGCAGCGGACGAAATCCTGGAAACACCATATATTTT. Protein: CASSGRNPGNTIYF.

This rearrangement joins TRBV20-1 to TRBJ2-5; TRBD2 aligns across 8 bases. The CDR3 is 15 amino acids. The junction had 12 bases not matched to a gene; V was cut back by 5 bases and J by 4 bases. CDR1 is DFQATT and CDR2 is SNEGSKA in the germline V gene (reference sequence). In DNA form, the CDR3 reads TGCAGTGCTGGACAGACTAGCGTGTTTTCAGAGACCCAGTACTTC. Translated: CSAGQTSVFSETQYF.

This clonotype was picked up a small number of times. V and J are TRBV6-2 or TRBV6-3 and TRBJ1-1; 7 bases agree with TRBD1. CDR1 and CDR2 (germline): MNHEY, SVGEGT. After removal of 5 bases from V and 0 bases from J, the junction contained 6 bases not matched to a gene. The CDR3 length is 15 residues. This CDR3 is CASSQDRVVNTEAFF. CDR3 bases: TGTGCCAGCAGTCAAGACAGGGTGGTGAACACTGAAGCTTTCTTT.

The chain uses TRBV7-2 and TRBJ2-1, with a possible D match to TRBD1 (6 bases). Germline loops: CDR1 SGHTA, CDR2 FQGNSA. The CDR3 has 14 residues. The V and J ends lost 8 bases and 10 bases respectively, with 21 bases between them. CDR3 loop: CASCVTPDSLEQFF. The CDR3, as DNA: TGTGCCAGCTGCGTTACGCCGGACAGTTTAGAGCAGTTCTTC.

This clonotype has only one observation. J is TRBJ1-5 and V is TRBV19, with 8 bases fitting TRBD1. The V gene end was trimmed by 10 bases and the J gene end by 0 bases; junction bases not matched to a gene: 5. Germline values: CDR1 LNHDA, CDR2 SQIVND (reference sequence). The CDR3 extends over 14 amino acids. The CDR3 DNA sequence: TGTGCCACCCGGGACAGGATTAGCAATCAGCCCCAGCATTTT. Its translation: CATRDRISNQPQHF.

This chain links TRBV27 with TRBJ1-1; D unresolved. Trimming took off 6 bases at V and 8 bases at J, with 13 bases between the two ends. The CDR3 runs 12 residues. Germline lookup yields CDR1 MNHEY and CDR2 SMNVEV (reference sequence). This chain's CDR3 is CASSPASFEAFF. The CDR3, as DNA: TGTGCCAGCAGCCCCGCGTCGTTCGAAGCTTTCTTT.

The V and J genes are TRBV2 and TRBJ2-7; D possibly matches TRBD1 or TRBD2 (5 bases each). The V and J ends lost 9 bases and 1 base respectively, with 16 bases between them. The germline CDR1 and CDR2 sequences are SNHLY and FYNNEI. The CDR3 is made up of 14 amino acids. As DNA, the CDR3 is TGTGCCAGTGAGATGGGGGTTCAATCCTACGAGCAGTACTTC. It yields the protein CASEMGVQSYEQYF.

This clonotype has a single count. The chain combines TRBV20-1 with TRBJ2-3; TRBD2 agrees at 7 bases. The germline V gene encodes CDR1 DFQATT and CDR2 SNEGSKA (reference sequence). The length of the CDR3 is 13 residues. The CDR3 loop reads CRTGRPLTDTQYF. CDR3 in DNA: TGCAGGACCGGGAGGCCTCTCACAGATACGCAGTATTTT.

This chain joins TRBV5-4 and TRBJ1-2; D may be TRBD1 (6 bases). Trimming left V 3 bases short and J 2 bases short, with 11 bases between. The CDR3 has 14 residues. Germline CDR1 reads SGHNT; CDR2 reads YYREEE (reference sequence). CDR3 coding DNA: TGTGCCAGCAGCTCACCAACAGGGAACTATGGCTACACCTTC. Residues: CASSSPTGNYGYTF.

The chain has TRBV6-1 and TRBJ1-6; tentative D call: TRBD1 (6 bases). Trimming left V 5 bases short and J 9 bases short, with 14 bases between. This CDR3 is 14 amino acids long. Germline V gene sequence: CDR1 MNHNS, CDR2 SASEGT. For the CDR3, the DNA is TGTGCCAGCAGTCAACAGGGAGAGGGTTCACCCCTCCACTTT. It codes for CASSQQGEGSPLHF.

The chain uses TRBV19 and TRBJ2-1, with 7 bases aligning to TRBD1. V lost 7 bases, J lost 0 bases, and 12 bases stayed unmatched. Germline V CDR1 and CDR2: LNHDA, SQIVND (reference sequence). The CDR3 runs 17 residues. CDR3 nucleotide sequence: TGTGCCAGTAAGGGGGCGAAAGGTGGGAACTCCTACAATGAGCAGTTCTTC. It codes for CASKGAKGGNSYNEQFF.

The J gene is TRBJ2-5, the V gene TRBV20-1; 15 positions agree with TRBD2. The germline V gene encodes CDR1 DFQATT and CDR2 SNEGSKA (reference sequence). The length of the CDR3 is 14 residues. V gave up 6 bases and J gave up 5 bases; unmatched junction bases: 4. CDR3 amino acids: CSARTSGRGETQYF. CDR3 nucleotides: TGCAGTGCCAGGACTAGCGGGAGGGGGGAGACCCAGTACTTC.

CDR3 DNA sequence: TGTGCCAGCAGCTCAAGTGGGACAGAGGGCGGGGAGCTGTTTTTT. Its translation is CASSSSGTEGGELFF. The rearrangement joins TRBV7-3 to TRBJ2-2; 7 positions match TRBD1. Per the germline V gene, CDR1 is SGHTA and CDR2 is FQGTGA. The CDR3 extends over 15 amino acids. J was trimmed by 7 bases and V by 4 bases; bases with no gene match: 9.